This record concerns one T cell receptor beta chain sequence. The V end lost 7 bases, the J end lost 5 bases, and 11 bases lay between the germline ends. CDR3 length equals 11 residues. Germline CDR1 and CDR2: GTSNPN and SVGIG (reference sequence). The repertoire was sequenced with immunoSEQ multiplex PCR; TCRdb's copy has only in-frame clones and lacks some. The sample lists about 110,000 clones; 91% were seen once. This sample is part of a study of T cell responses to AZD1222 COVID-19 vaccine. Sequenced here: peripheral blood, sampled on day 0 of AZD1222 vaccination. This clonotype was sampled from an adult in good health. The rearrangement links TRBV30 to TRBJ2-5, with no clear D. The CDR3 sequence is CASGRGETQYF. The CDR3, as DNA: TGTGCCTCCGGCCGCGGTGAGACCCAGTACTTC.